This T cell receptor beta chain was identified in a study of post-analysis software for immune sequencing data. Findings and caveats of the study: Controls showed lower frequencies than patients for five TRBV segments, and TRBV5-6, TRBV5-1 and TRBV20-1 were among these. The F measure placed samples prepared in the same batch into strongly shared clusters. Controls had significantly higher normalized Chao1 diversity than multiple sclerosis patients.

A word on this clonotype: Its antigen is unidentified.

Looked up from germline, CDR1 is SGHRS and CDR2 is YFSETQ. V lost 0 bases, J lost 4 bases, and 17 bases lay in between. CDR3 length equals 16 residues. Unique molecular identifiers tagged the TCR beta cDNA libraries. TCRdb analysed the PCR reads with MiXCR anew, one entry per CDR3 protein. The data contain 430,000 or so distinct CDR3 sequences, over 30% of them seen just once; the ten biggest clones take up 6% to 9%. The V and J genes are TRBV5-1 and TRBJ2-7, with D possibly called TRBD1 or TRBD2 (5 bases each). The sample was blood. The origin of this receptor is a girl between 2 and 10 years old with multiple sclerosis. The CDR3 loop reads CASSLALRESGYEQYF. For the CDR3, the DNA is TGCGCCAGCAGCTTGGCCCTCAGGGAAAGCGGTTACGAGCAGTACTTC.